The T cell receptor (beta chain) under discussion was sequenced for a study of response to subunit inactivated influenza vaccine. V was shortened by 6 bases and J by 4 bases, with 12 bases between the two germline ends. The germline V gene encodes CDR1 SNHLY and CDR2 FYNNEI. This CDR3 is 13 amino acids long. The sample holds many counts of this clonotype. Via MiXCR, TCRdb re-called the RT-PCR reads, giving one row per CDR3 protein. Of around 570,000 distinct CDR3 sequences listed, around 8% are singletons. Specimen: PBMCs from blood, collected less than 25 months after vaccination. This TCR was recovered from a man aged 50-75 years who received an inactivated influenza vaccine. The chain uses TRBV2 and TRBJ2-5; D gene uncertain. As DNA, the CDR3 is TGTGCCAGCAGAGGTGAATTTGGAGAGACCCAGTACTTC. Its protein is CASRGEFGETQYF.